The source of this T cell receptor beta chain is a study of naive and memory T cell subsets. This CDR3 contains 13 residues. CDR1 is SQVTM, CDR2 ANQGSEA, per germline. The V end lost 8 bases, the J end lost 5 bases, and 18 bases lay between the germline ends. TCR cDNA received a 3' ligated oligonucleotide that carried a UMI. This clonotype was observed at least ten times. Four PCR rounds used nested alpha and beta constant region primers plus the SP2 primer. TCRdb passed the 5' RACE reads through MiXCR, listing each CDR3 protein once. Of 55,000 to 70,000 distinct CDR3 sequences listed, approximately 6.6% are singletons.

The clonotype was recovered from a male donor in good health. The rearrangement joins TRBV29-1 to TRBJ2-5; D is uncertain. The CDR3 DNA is TGCAGCTACTACTCTACCCTGGGGGAGACCCAGTACTTC. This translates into CSYYSTLGETQYF.